This record covers a single TCR beta chain. The sample originates from a study of T cells expressing NK-cell markers. Using the 5' RACE reads, TCRdb records one entry per CDR3 protein without DNA. The clone table shows around 180,000 distinct CDR3 sequences, with the ten largest holding 20% to 25%. Sequencing was done on a sample of blood T cells: a sorted CD56 or NKG2C T cell subset, CD4+ or CD8+ T cells, or bulk PBMC T cells (not recorded which). The clonotype originates from a man aged 18 to 70 in good health.

This chain's CDR3 is CATSRLRSGNTEAFF. The V gene is TRBV15, the J gene TRBJ1-1. The CDR3 runs to 15 residues. The germline CDR1 and CDR2 sequences are LNHNV and YYDKDF (reference sequence).